This TCR beta chain was retrieved from a study of CD8+ T cells in alopecia areata. The CDR3 runs 12 residues. V lost 6 bases, J lost 6 bases, and 11 bases lay in between. Per germline, CDR1 MNHNS and CDR2 SASEGT. Treatment indicated: oral pan-JAK inhibitor, 5-10 mg twice daily. RNA extraction and reverse transcription yielded cDNA as sequencing template. Sequenced by immunoSEQ multiplex PCR; TCRdb stores in-frame clones only, minus some. In the table there are approximately 100,000 clones, about nine tenths of which are singletons. The source material was CD8+ T cells sorted from blood, sampled at approximately week 30, from a patient treated with tofacitinib. The TCR comes from a human donor with alopecia areata. This chain joins TRBV6-1 and TRBJ1-1; perhaps TRBD1 as D (6 bases). The CDR3 coding sequence is TGTGCCAGCAGGAAGGGGGAGCCTGAAGCTTTCTTT. Amino acid sequence: CASRKGEPEAFF.